These T cell receptor beta chains were read from a single sample in a study of cytomegalovirus exposure and HLA in healthy donors. Method: immunoSEQ multiplex PCR; TCRdb's copy keeps in-frame clones and lacks some. The data hold about 130,000 clones, with roughly 88% observed a single time. The sequenced sample consisted of PBMCs. These receptors came from a boy younger than 18 in good health and CMV-seronegative. CDR3s include the opening cysteine and the closing phenylalanine or tryptophan.

>TRBV7-2
CASSLAQGFTEAFF
>TRBV4-1
CASSLGHRNEKLFF
>TRBV7-9
CASSSTDGTTNTEAFF
>TRBV7-9
CASRNLGDRVRYNEQFF
>TRBV6-5
CASSYSNGGTQYF
>TRBV19
CASSGTSGAKLDTQYF
>TRBV19
CASSGNRDKNTEAFF
>TRBV27
CASSLVGAGYGYTF
>TRBV25-1
CASSEGEALPAFF
>TRBV7-9
CASSFDRGNYGYTF
>TRBV7-9
CASSLSSYEQYF
>TRBV25-1
CASSGQLEKLFF
>TRBV4-3
CASSQDRASGGADTQYF